This T cell receptor (beta chain) was identified in a study of identical twins. Study-wide results and limits: In cord blood, abundant beta clonotypes had fewer insertions; memory showed no trend. Twin sharing of out-of-frame TCR alpha was underestimated by models in monozygotic pairs.

The CDR3 has 13 amino acids. Germline V gives CDR1 GTSNPN, CDR2 SVGIG (reference sequence). cDNA molecules carried unique molecular identifiers, and template switching added a universal primer site. From the 5' RACE reads, TCRdb called clonotypes with MiXCR, one entry per CDR3 protein. The data contain 1.5 million to 2 million distinct CDR3 sequences, about 31% of them singletons. Healthy Caucasian individuals made up all the donors. Regarding this clonotype: Its target is not known.

The chain carries TRBV30 and TRBJ2-5; no clear D. The end of the DNA is better explained by TRBJ2-7, so the J call may be wrong. The TCR was taken from a newborn girl in good health. Sample: cord blood. The CDR3 DNA reads as TGTGCCTGGAGTATTTCTCACATCTACGAGCAGTACTTC. It encodes CAWSISHIYEQYF.